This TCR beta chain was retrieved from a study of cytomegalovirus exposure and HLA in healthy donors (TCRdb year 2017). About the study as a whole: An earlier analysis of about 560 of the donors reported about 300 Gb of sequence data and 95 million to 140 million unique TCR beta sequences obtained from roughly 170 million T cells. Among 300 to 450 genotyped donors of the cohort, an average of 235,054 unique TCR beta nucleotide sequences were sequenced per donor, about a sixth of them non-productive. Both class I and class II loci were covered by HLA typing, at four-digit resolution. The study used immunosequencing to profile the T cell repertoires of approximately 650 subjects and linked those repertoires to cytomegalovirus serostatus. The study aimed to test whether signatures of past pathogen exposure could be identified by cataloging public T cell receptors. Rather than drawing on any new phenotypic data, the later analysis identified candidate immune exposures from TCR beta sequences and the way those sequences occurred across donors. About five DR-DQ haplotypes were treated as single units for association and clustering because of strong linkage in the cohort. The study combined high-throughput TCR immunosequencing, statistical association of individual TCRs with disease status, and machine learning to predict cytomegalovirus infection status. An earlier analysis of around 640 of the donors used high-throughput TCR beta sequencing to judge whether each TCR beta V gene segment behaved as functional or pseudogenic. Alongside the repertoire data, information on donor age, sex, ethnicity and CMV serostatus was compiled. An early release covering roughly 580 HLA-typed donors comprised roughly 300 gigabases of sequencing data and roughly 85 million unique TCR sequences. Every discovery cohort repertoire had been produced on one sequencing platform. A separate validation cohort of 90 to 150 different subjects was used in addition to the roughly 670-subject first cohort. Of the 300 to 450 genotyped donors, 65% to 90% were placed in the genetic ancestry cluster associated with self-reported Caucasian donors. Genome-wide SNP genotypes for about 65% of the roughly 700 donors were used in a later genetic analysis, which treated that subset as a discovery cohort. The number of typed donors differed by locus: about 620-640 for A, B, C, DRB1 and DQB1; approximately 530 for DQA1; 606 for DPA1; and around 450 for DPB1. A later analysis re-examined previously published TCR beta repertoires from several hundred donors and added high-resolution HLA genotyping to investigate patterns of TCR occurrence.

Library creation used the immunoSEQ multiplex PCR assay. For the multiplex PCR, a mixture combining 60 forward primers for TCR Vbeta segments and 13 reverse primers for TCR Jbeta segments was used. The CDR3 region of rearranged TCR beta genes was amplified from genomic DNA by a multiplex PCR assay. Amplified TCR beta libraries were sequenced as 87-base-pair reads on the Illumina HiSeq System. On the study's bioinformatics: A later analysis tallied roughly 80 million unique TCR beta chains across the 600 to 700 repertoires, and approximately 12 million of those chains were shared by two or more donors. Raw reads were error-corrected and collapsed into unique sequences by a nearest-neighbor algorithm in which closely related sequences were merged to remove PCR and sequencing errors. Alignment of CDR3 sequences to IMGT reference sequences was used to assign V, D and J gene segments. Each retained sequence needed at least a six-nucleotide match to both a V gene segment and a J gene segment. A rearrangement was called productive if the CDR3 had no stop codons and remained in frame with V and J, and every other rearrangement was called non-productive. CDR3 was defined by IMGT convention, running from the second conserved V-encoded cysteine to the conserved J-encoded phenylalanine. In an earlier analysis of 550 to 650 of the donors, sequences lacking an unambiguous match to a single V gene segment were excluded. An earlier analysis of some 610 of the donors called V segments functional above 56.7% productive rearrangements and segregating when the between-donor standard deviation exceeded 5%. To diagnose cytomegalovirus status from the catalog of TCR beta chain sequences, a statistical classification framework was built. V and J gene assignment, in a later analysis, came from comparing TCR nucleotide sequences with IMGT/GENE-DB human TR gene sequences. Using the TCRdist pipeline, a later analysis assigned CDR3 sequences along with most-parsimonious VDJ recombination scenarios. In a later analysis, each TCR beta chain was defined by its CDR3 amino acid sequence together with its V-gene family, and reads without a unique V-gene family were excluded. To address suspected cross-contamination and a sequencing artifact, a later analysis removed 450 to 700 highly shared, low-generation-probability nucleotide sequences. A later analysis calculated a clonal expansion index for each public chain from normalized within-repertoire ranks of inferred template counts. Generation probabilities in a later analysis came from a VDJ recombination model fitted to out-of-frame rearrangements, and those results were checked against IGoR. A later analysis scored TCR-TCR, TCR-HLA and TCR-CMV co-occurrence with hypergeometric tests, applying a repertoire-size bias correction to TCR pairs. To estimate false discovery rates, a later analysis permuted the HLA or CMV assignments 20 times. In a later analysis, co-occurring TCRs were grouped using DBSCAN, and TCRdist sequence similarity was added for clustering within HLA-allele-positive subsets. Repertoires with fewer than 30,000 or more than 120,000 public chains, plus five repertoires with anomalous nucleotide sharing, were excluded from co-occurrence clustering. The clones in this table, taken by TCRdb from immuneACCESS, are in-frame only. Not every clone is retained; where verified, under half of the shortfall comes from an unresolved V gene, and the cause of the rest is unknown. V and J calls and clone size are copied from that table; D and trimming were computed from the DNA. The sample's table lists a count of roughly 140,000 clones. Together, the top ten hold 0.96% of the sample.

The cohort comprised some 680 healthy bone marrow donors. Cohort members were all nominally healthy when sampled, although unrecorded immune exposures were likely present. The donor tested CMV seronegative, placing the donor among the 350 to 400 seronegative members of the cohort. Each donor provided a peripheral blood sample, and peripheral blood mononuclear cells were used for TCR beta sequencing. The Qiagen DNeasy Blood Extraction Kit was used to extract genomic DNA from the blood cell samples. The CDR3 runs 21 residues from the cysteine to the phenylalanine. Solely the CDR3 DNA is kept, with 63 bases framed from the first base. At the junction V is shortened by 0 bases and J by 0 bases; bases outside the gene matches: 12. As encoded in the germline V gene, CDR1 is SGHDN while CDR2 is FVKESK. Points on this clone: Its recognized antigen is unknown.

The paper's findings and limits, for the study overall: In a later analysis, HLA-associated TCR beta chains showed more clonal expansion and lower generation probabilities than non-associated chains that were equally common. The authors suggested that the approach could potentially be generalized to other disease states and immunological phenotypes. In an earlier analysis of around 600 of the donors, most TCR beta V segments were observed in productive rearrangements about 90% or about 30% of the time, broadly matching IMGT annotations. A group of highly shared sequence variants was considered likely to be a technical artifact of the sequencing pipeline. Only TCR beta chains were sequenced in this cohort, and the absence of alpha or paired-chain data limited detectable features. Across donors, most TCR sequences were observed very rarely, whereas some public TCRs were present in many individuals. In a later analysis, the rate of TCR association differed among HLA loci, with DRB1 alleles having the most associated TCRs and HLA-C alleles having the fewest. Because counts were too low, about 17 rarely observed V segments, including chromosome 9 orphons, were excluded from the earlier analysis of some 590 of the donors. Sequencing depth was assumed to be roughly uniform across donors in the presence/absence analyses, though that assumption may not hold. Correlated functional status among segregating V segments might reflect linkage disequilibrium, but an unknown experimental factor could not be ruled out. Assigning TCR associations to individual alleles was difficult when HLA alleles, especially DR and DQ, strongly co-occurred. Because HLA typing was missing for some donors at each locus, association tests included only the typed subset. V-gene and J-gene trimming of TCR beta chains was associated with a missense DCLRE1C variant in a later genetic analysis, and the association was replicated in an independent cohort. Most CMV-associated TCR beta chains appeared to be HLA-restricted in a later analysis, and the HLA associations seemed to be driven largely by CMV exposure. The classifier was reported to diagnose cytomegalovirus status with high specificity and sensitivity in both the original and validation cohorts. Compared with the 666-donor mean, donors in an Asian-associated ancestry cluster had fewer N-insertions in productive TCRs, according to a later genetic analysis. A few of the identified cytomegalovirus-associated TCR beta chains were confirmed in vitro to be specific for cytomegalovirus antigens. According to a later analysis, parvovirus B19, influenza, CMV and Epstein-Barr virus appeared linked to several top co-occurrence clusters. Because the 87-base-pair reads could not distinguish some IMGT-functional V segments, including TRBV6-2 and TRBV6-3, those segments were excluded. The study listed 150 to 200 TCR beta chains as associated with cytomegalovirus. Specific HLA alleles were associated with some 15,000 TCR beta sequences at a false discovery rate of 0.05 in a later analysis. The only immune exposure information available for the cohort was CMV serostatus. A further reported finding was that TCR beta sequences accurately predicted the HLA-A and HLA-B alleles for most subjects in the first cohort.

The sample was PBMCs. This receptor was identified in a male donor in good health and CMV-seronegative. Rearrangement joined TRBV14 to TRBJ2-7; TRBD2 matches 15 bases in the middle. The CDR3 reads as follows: CASSQDRGLAGGERPSYEQYF. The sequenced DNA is TGTGCCAGCAGCCAAGATCGCGGACTAGCGGGAGGGGAGCGACCCTCCTACGAGCAGTACTTC.